The entry below gives a single TCR beta chain sequence along with its context. What it binds is not known. There are 13 residues in the CDR3. With 5 bases removed from V and 1 base from J, the gap between germline ends came to 8 bases. Germline V lookup: CDR1 SGHAT, CDR2 FQNNGV. Clones were sequenced by immunoSEQ multiplex PCR, and TCRdb holds only the in-frame ones, with some missing. The sample holds some 130,000 clones, roughly 91% seen once. This entry is derived from a study of OX40 agonist ivuxolimab in advanced cancers. Background on the study: Patients got intravenous ivuxolimab at 0.01 to 10 mg/kg every 2 weeks.

If patients had autoimmune disease history or systemic immunosuppression, they were excluded. Findings and limits, study-wide: Specificity for antigen went undetermined in the expanded peripheral T cells. Fewer expanded clones were found on average in CD4+ than in CD8+ T cells.

The material sequenced was CD4+ or CD8+ T cells sorted from blood, taken in a trial of the OX40 agonist ivuxolimab. V usage is TRBV11-2 and J usage is TRBJ2-5; D uncertain. This sequence originates from an adult with an advanced solid tumor such as melanoma, head and neck, liver or kidney cancer. The DNA of the CDR3 is TGTGCCAGCAGCCCCGCCAGCCAAGAGACCCAGTACTTC. Translating gives CASSPASQETQYF.